This TCR beta chain was found in a study of cytomegalovirus exposure and HLA in healthy donors. Study findings and constraints: In a later analysis, DRB1 alleles had the most associated TCRs; HLA-C alleles the fewest. The study reported that TCR beta sequences accurately predicted HLA-A and HLA-B alleles in most subjects. A missense variant in DCLRE1C was later tied to TCR beta V- and J-gene trimming.

Looked up from germline, CDR1 is ENHRY and CDR2 is SYGVKD. The ends lost 6 bases at V and 0 bases at J; junction bases unmatched: 7. The CDR3 contains 16 residues. In the case of this clone: The antigen remains undetermined.

13 Jbeta primers and 60 Vbeta primers were used for the PCR. Repertoires were generated with immunoSEQ multiplex PCR, while TCRdb's copy carries only in-frame clones and drops some. The repertoire consists of 130,000 to 150,000 clones, with 80% occurring once and the leading ten covering approximately 2.3%. The donors were healthy bone marrow donors. The clonotype originates from a man aged 30-40 years in good health and CMV-seronegative. Sequenced sample: PBMCs. The chain links TRBV10-3 to TRBJ2-1; 8 nucleotides line up with TRBD1. CDR3 in DNA: TGTGCCATCAGGAAGGGACAGGATATCTCCTACAATGAGCAGTTCTTC. This encodes CAIRKGQDISYNEQFF.